The clone carrying this T cell receptor (beta chain) showed up many times. Its antigen is undetermined. This specimen belongs to a study of T-cell reconstitution after alpha-beta-depleted transplantation in children. Findings of the study overall: T cells produced anew were the main source of T-cell counts and diversity one year after transplant. Alpha-beta T cells present about two months after transplant were reported to originate from several hundred expanded graft clones.

Unique molecular identifiers were built into the TCRbeta library. MiXCR, applied by TCRdb to the PCR reads, yields one record per CDR3 protein. The sample yields 490,000 or so distinct CDR3 sequences, roughly a tenth seen once. The CDR3 is 16 amino acids. Trimming took off 0 bases at V and 3 bases at J, with 16 bases between the two ends. Germline CDR1 is SGHRS and CDR2 is YFSETQ. This sequence originates from a child aged 2 to 9 with inherited bone marrow failure, due to receive a stem cell transplant. The material was PBMCs, obtained before TCRalphabeta/CD19-depleted stem cell transplant. The genes are TRBV5-1 and TRBJ2-7; D unresolved. The CDR3 bases are TGCGCCAGCAGCTTGGTGGCCGGACCACTCGACTACGAGCAGTACTTC. Its translation is CASSLVAGPLDYEQYF.